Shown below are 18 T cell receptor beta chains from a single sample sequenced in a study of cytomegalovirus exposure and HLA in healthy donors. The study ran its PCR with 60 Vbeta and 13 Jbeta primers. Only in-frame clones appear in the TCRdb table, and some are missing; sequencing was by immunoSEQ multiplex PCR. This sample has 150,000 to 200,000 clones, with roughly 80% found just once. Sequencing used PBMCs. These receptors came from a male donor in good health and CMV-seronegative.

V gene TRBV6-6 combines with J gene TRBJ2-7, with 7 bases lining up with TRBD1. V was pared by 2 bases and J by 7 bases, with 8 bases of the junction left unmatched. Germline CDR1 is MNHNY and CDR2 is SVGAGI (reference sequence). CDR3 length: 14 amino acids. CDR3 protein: CASSYKGRGSEQYF. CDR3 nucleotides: TGTGCCAGCAGTTACAAAGGCAGGGGGTCGGAGCAGTACTTC.

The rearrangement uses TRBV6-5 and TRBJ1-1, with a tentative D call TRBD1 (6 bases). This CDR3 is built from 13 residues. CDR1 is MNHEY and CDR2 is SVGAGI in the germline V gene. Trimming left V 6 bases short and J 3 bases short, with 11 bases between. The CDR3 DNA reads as TGTGCCAGCAGCAGGGGTGAAGACACTGAAGCTTTCTTT. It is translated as CASSRGEDTEAFF.

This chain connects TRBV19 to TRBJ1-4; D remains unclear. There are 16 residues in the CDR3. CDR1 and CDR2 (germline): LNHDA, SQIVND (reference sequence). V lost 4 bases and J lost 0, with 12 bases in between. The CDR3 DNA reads TGTGCCAGTAGTAGAAGTCAGCTAGCAACTAATGAAAAACTGTTTTTT. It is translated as CASSRSQLATNEKLFF.

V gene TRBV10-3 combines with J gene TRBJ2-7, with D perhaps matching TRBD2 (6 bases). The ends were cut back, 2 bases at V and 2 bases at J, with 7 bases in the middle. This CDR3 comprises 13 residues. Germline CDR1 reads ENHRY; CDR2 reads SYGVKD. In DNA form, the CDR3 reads TGTGCCATCAGTGAGGGGGGGACCTACGAGCAGTACTTC. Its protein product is CAISEGGTYEQYF.

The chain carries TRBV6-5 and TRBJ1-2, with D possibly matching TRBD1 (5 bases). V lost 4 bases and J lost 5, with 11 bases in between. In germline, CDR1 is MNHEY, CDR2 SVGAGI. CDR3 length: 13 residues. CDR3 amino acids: CASSLGLKYGYTF. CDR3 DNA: TGTGCCAGCAGTTTGGGACTGAAATATGGCTACACCTTC.

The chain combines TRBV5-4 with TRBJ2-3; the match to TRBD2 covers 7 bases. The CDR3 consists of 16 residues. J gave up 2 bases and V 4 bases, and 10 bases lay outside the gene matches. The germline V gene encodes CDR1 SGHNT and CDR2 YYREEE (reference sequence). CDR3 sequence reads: CASSNDGRFSTDTQYF. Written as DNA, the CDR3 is TGTGCCAGCAGCAACGACGGGAGGTTTTCCACAGATACGCAGTATTTT.

CDR3 protein: CASSPRQGNNSPLHF. CDR3 nucleotides: TGTGCCAGCAGCCCACGACAGGGGAATAATTCACCCCTCCACTTT. The rearrangement uses TRBV7-9 and TRBJ1-6, with TRBD1 matching 8 bases. The germline V gene encodes CDR1 SEHNR and CDR2 FQNEAQ (reference sequence). Unmatched junction bases numbered 5, after V lost 5 bases and J lost 5 bases. This CDR3 is built from 15 residues.

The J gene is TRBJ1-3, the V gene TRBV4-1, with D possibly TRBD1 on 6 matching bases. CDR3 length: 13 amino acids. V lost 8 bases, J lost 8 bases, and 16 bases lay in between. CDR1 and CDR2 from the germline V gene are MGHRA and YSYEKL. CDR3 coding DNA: TGCGCCAGCGCACTGGGGGGGGCTGACACCATATATTTT. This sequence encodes CASALGGADTIYF.

The CDR3: CASRSDRNTEAFF. As DNA, the CDR3 is TGTGCCAGCAGATCTGACAGGAACACTGAAGCTTTCTTT. J is TRBJ1-1 and V is TRBV6-6, with D possibly being TRBD1 (5 bases). V was cut by 6 bases and J by 1 base, with 9 bases left in between. Germline CDR1 and CDR2: MNHNY and SVGAGI (reference sequence). The CDR3 extends over 13 amino acids.

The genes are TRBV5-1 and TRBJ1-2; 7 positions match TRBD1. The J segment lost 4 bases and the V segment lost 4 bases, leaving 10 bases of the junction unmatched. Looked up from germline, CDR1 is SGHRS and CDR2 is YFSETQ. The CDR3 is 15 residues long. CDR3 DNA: TGCGCCAGCAGCGAGGACAGGAGCCTCACCTATGGCTACACCTTC. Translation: CASSEDRSLTYGYTF.

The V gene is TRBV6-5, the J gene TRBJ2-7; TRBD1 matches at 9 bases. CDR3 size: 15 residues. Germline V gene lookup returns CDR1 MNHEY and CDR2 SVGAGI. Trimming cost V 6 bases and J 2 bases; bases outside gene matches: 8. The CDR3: CASSPTGTGTYEQYF. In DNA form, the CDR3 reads TGTGCCAGCAGCCCGACCGGGACAGGGACCTACGAGCAGTACTTC.

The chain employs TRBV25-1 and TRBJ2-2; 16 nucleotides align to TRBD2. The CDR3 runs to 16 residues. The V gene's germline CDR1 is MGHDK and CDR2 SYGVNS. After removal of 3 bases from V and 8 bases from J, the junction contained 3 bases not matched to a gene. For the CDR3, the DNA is TGTGCCAGCAGTGAGGGACTAGCGGGGGGGTTTGGGGAGCTGTTTTTT. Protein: CASSEGLAGGFGELFF.

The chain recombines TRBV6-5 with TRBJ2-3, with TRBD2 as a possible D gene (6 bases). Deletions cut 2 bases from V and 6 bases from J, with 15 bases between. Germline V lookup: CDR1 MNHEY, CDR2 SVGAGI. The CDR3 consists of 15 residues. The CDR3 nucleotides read TGTGCCAGCAGTTACACTAGCTTTGCTACGGATACGCAGTATTTT. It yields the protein CASSYTSFATDTQYF.

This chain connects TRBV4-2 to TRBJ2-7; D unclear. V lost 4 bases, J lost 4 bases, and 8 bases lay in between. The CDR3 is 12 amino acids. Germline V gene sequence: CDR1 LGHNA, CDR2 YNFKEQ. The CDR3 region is CASSRSSYEQYF. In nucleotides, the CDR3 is TGTGCCAGCAGCCGGAGCTCTTACGAGCAGTACTTC.

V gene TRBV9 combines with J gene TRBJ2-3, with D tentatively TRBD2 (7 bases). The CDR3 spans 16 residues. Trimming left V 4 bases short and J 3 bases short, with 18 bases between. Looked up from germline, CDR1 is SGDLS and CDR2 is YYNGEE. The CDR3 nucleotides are TGTGCCAGCAGCCCGAGGGGGGGGGAAGCGACAGATACGCAGTATTTT. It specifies CASSPRGGEATDTQYF.

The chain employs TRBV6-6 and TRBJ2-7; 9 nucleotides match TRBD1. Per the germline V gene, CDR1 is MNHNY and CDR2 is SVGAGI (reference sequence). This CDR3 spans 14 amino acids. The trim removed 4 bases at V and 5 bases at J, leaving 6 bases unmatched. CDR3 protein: CASSSGTGLDEQYF. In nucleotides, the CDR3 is TGTGCCAGCAGTTCGGGGACAGGGCTCGACGAGCAGTACTTC.

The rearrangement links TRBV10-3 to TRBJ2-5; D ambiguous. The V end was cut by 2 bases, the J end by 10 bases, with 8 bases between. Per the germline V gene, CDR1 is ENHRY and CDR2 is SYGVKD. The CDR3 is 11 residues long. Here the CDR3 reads CAISEAANQYF. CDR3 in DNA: TGTGCCATCAGTGAGGCGGCGAACCAGTACTTC.

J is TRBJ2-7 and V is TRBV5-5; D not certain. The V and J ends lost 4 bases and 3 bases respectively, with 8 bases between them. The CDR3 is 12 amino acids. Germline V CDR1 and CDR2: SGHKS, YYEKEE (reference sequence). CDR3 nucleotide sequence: TGTGCCAGCAGCCGCGATGGCTACGAGCAGTACTTC. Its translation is CASSRDGYEQYF.